The present entry profiles one T cell receptor beta chain with its context. This clonotype was found many times. The antigen this receptor binds is unknown. Base-call qualities are not available, and no considerably larger clone is one nucleotide away. Library construction relied on PCR. The sequencing machine was an Illumina HiSeq 2500. Molecular barcoding was employed in the preparation of TCR libraries, with unique molecular identifiers being used to normalize TCRbeta repertoire quantification. In TCRdb, the public reads were trimmed at Q25 with fastp and aligned with MiXCR, with productive beta chains retained. Each CDR3 protein appears once, grouped with its most common genes and DNA. The sample table contains some 250,000 distinct CDR3 sequences; only one count was recorded for 12% of them. The ten biggest clones cover around 3% of the sample. The CDR3 has 14 amino acids, counting the end cysteine and phenylalanine. Only CDR3 DNA is held: 42 bases, read in frame from base 1. V loses 2 bases at its end and J loses 4 bases; junction bases beyond the gene matches: 4. The germline V gene sets CDR1 to MNHNS and CDR2 to SASEGT.

The sample is drawn from a study of T-cell reconstitution after alpha-beta-depleted transplantation in children (dated by TCRdb to the mid-2010s). For the study in its entirety: T-cell immune reconstitution after TCRalphabeta/CD19-depleted allogeneic hematopoietic cell transplantation in children was quantitatively tracked in the study by means of TCR repertoire profiling.

The sample consisted of PBMCs from the stem cell graft donor, taken from the stem cell graft. The chain couples TRBV6-1 to TRBJ1-2, with 7 junctional bases fitting TRBD1. The TCR was taken from a human donor who donated a stem cell graft to a child with acute lymphoblastic leukemia. Here the CDR3 is given as CASSETGTAYGYTF. The nucleotide sequence reads TGTGCCAGCAGTGAAACAGGGACAGCCTATGGCTACACCTTC.